This TCR beta chain was sequenced for a study of blood T cells in healthy people across ages. The second PCR ran 7 to 11 cycles with a sample-barcoded 5' primer and J-beta primers. TCRdb itself ran the 5' RACE reads through MiXCR, one entry per CDR3 protein. In the table there are roughly 1,500,000 distinct CDR3 sequences, 42% of which are singletons. This CDR3 region has 13 residues. In germline, CDR1 is SNHLY, CDR2 FYNNEI. The ends lost 2 bases at V and 5 bases at J; junction bases unmatched: 2. The chain joins TRBV2 to TRBJ1-1; 7 bases agree with TRBD1. Material for sequencing was blood. This clonotype was sampled from a young woman in good health. The CDR3 protein is CASSEQGETEAFF. CDR3 in DNA: TGTGCCAGCAGTGAACAGGGGGAAACTGAAGCTTTCTTT. Full variable domain (outside the CDR3, taken from reference TRBV2 and TRBJ1-1): EPEVTQTPSHQVTQMGQEVILRCVPISNHLYFYWYRQILGQKVEFLVSFYNNEISEKSEIFDDQFSVERPDGSNFTLKIRSTKLEDSAMYFCASSEQGETEAFFGQGTRLTVV.